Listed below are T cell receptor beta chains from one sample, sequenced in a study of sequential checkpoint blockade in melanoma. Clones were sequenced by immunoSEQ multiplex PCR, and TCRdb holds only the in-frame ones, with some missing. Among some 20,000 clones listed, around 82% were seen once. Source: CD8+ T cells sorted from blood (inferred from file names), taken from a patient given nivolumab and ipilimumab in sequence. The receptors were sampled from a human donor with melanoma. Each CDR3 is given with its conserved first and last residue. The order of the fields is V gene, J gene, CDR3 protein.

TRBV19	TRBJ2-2	CASSPWGHETGELFF
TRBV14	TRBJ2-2	CASSQEWFSRDSGELFF
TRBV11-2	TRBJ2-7	CASSRPWASYEQYF
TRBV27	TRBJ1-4	CASSLSVHSTNEKLFF
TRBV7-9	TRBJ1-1	CASSSGQADTEAFF
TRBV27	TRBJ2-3	CASRGGVPHTQYF
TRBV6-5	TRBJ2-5	CASSYSNPGGETQYF
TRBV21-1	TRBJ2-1	CASSKAQRYHRGAQFF
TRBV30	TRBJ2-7	CAWSVTGTYEQYF
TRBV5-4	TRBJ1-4	CASSLGTGGTNEKLFF
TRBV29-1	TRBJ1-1	CSLTVGTEAFF
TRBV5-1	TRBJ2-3	CASTGRGSTDTQYF
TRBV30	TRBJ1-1	CAWSVGGDTEAFF
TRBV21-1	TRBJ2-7	CASRSAKRGQGAPPTSSYEQYF
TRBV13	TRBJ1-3	CASSPTGVAGNTIYF
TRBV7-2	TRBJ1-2	CASSPAGGVGLNYGYTF
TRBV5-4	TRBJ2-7	CASSQDFGRVGSYEQYF
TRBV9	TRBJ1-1	CASSESGAGGTEAFF
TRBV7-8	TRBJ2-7	CASSLARTGGYEQYF
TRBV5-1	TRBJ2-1	CASSFWGRANNEQFF
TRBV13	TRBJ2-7	CASSFTGSYEQYF